This T cell receptor beta chain appears in the sequencing data of a study of blood T cell repertoires in COVID-19. The overall study: Collection of acute and convalescent COVID-19 samples took place in the United States, Italy and Spain. In each case, the material was cDNA or gDNA derived from T cells, B-cell-depleted T cells, or PBMCs.

This clone was seen just once. Methods used by the authors: The authors estimated nucleated cell counts from reference gene primer amplification. Only in-frame clones appear in the TCRdb table, and some are missing; sequencing was by immunoSEQ multiplex PCR. V and J calls and clone size are those listed in that table; D and trimming were worked out from the DNA. The data hold approximately 140,000 clones, with more than 70% observed a single time. Sequencing was performed on peripheral blood. This TCR was recovered from a human donor in a cohort sampled during active COVID-19.

The CDR3: CASSTGGGNSPLHF. For the CDR3, the DNA is TGTGCCAGTAGCACAGGGGGCGGTAATTCACCCCTCCACTTT. This chain links TRBV19 with TRBJ1-6; 9 bases are shared with TRBD1. Trimming took 6 bases from V and 6 from J; bases not matched to a gene: 3. This CDR3 spans 14 amino acids. CDR1 and CDR2 from the germline V gene are LNHDA and SQIVND (reference sequence).